These 3 T cell receptor beta chains share one sample of origin, sequenced in a study of monozygotic twins with inflammatory bowel disease. TCRdb re-called the 5' RACE reads and catalogs CDR3 proteins one per entry, DNA excluded. This sample's clone table lists over 150,000 distinct CDR3 sequences. Sequencing was carried out using blood. The receptors derive from a human donor with ulcerative colitis or Crohn's disease, or a healthy co-twin of an affected twin (not recorded which).

The chain combines TRBV27 with TRBJ1-5. This CDR3 contains 14 residues. Germline V gene lookup returns CDR1 MNHEY and CDR2 SMNVEV (reference sequence). The CDR3: CASRPLGSNQPQHF.

This chain uses TRBV18 with TRBJ2-6; without DNA, the TCRdb call of TRBD2 cannot be checked. Germline V lookup: CDR1 KGHSH, CDR2 LQKENI. This CDR3 has 22 residues. This CDR3 reads CASSPRVSQPPDPRGGANVLTF.

This chain links TRBV6-2 or TRBV6-3 with TRBJ2-7; TCRdb calls TRBD2, which cannot be checked without DNA. This CDR3 is 14 amino acids long. Per germline, CDR1 MNHEY and CDR2 SVGEGT. The CDR3 spells CASSYSAGNYEQYF.